This T cell receptor (beta chain) emerged from a study of human T cells and chemical hapten exposure. Looking at the study overall: Patch tests put 0.01% DPC on the upper back, and the results were checked at 6 days. TCR yields per sample varied, mainly owing to small pooled library volume differences. Study findings and constraints: Large CDR3 similarity clusters arose significantly more often from expanded TCRs than from controls. Following DPC sensitization, TCRs present above 1 in 1000 frequency showed no change.

This clonotype has a count of ten or more. No antigen is known for it. This sample's time point: pre-sensitization, week 0. Treatment denoted: therapeutic diphenylcyclopropenone sensitization with weekly scalp DPC. The CDR3 totals 12 residues. Germline CDR1 is SGHVS and CDR2 is FNYEAQ. Trimming shortened V by 5 bases and J by 2 bases, and 6 bases separated the two germline ends. TCRdb redid the calling of the RACE reads with MiXCR, one entry per CDR3 protein. This table has 300,000 to 450,000 distinct CDR3 sequences, approximately 5% appearing once. The sample was whole blood, taken in connection with sensitization to the hapten diphenylcyclopropenone (DPC). J is TRBJ2-5 and V is TRBV7-6; D not resolved. The receptor was derived from a woman aged 50 to 65 with alopecia areata. Some clones in this sample may be carry-over from other donors' samples. CDR3: CASSEPQETQYF. CDR3 in DNA: TGTGCCAGCAGCGAACCTCAAGAGACCCAGTACTTC.